This entry describes one TCR beta chain. This record belongs to a study of blood T cell repertoires in COVID-19. Overall study: The United States, Italy and Spain provided the acute and convalescent COVID-19 samples. In each case, the material was cDNA or gDNA derived from T cells, B-cell-depleted T cells, or PBMCs.

Authors' data handling: It was from reference gene primer amplification that nucleated cell counts were estimated. Produced via immunoSEQ multiplex PCR; TCRdb's table is partial and in-frame only. V, J and clone size are those of that table, while D and trimming were read from the DNA. The table has approximately 170,000 clones, roughly four fifths seen once. With V trimmed by 7 bases and J by 4 bases, 13 bases remained unmatched. Germline-derived CDR1 and CDR2 are LNHDA and SQIVND (reference sequence). The CDR3 is 16 residues long. Sequencing was performed on peripheral blood. The rearrangement joins TRBV19 to TRBJ1-5; 7 bases agree with TRBD1. The TCR was taken from a woman of 80 years or more with acute or convalescent COVID-19. The CDR3 DNA reads as TGTGCCAGTACCCTCACCGTGGGACAGCTTAATCAGCCCCAGCATTTT. This sequence encodes CASTLTVGQLNQPQHF. Full variable domain (remainder filled in from reference TRBV19 and TRBJ1-5): DGGITQSPKYLFRKEGQNVTLSCEQNLNHDAMYWYRQDPGQGLRLIYYSQIVNDFQKGDIAEGYSVSREKKESFPLTVTSAQKNPTAFYLCASTLTVGQLNQPQHFGDGTRLSIL.